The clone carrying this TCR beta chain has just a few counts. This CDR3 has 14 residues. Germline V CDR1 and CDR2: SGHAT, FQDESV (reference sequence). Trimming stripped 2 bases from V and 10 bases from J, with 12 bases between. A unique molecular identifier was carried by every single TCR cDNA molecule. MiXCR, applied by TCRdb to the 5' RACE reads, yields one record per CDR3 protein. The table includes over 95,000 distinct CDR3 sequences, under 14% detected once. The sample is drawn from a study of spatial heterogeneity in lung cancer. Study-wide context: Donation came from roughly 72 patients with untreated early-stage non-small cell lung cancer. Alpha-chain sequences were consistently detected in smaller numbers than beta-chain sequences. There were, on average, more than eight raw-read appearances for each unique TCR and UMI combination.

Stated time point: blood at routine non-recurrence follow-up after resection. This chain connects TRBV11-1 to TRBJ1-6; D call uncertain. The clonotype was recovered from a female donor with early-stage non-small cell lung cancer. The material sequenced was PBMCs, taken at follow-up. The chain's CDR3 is CASSLQRGRSPLHF. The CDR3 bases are TGTGCCAGCAGCTTACAACGCGGGCGGTCACCCCTCCACTTT. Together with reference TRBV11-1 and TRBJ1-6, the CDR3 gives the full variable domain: EAEVAQSPRYKITEKSQAVAFWCDPISGHATLYWYRQILGQGPELLVQFQDESVVDDSQLPKDRFSAERLKGVDSTLKIQPAELGDSAMYLCASSLQRGRSPLHFGNGTRLTVT.